This is a list of T cell receptor beta chains from one sample in a study of human T cells and chemical hapten exposure. TCRdb re-called the RACE reads through MiXCR, storing one row per CDR3 protein. In the table there are about 64,000 distinct CDR3 sequences, about 11% of which are singletons. The sample in question was whole blood, obtained in connection with sensitization to the hapten diphenylcyclopropenone (DPC). These receptors all come from a woman in her 40s with alopecia areata. Some clones in this sample may be carry-over from other donors' samples. The CDR3 runs from the conserved cysteine through the conserved F or W. The D gene is left open where the match is weak. Not all rows give a size; the values are once, few, many and, for expanded clones, a class.

>13|TRBV29-1|.|few|TRBJ2-5
TGCAGCGTTCCCCGGTTAGGAGGGGAGTCCCAGTACTTC
CSVPRLGGESQYF
>14|TRBV20-1|.|few|TRBJ2-7
TGCAGTGCCCCCCTTCCGGGGAACTCCTACGAGCAGTACTTC
CSAPLPGNSYEQYF
>17|TRBV6-2/TRBV6-3|TRBD1|.|TRBJ2-1
TGTGCCAGCAGTTACTCCCCGCCGGGACAGGGGCCGGGGCAGGGGTTCTTC
CASSYSPPGQGPGQGFF
>14|TRBV6-5|.|.|TRBJ2-5
TGTGCCAGCAGCCAGGGGGGGACCCAAGAGACCCAGTACTTC
CASSQGGTQETQYF
>16|TRBV21-1|.|.|TRBJ1-1
TGTGCCAGCAGCAAAGAGCTAGAGGGCATGAACACTGAAGCTTTCTTT
CASSKELEGMNTEAFF
>17|TRBV7-3|.|many|TRBJ2-1
TGTGCCAGCAGCCCCAAGGTGTCGGGGAGGGGGAACAATGAGCAGTTCTTC
CASSPKVSGRGNNEQFF
>13|TRBV12-3/TRBV12-4|.|many|TRBJ1-3
TGTGCCAGCAGTCTGAGCTCTGGAAACACCATATATTTT
CASSLSSGNTIYF
>13|TRBV20-1|TRBD2|.|TRBJ2-1
TGCAGTGCTTCCCCCGGGGGGATAGGTGAGCAGTTCTTC
CSASPGGIGEQFF
>16|TRBV6-2/TRBV6-3|.|few|TRBJ1-5
TGTGCCAGCAGTTACTCGACCCGGGCAGGGAACCAGCCCCAGCATTTT
CASSYSTRAGNQPQHF
>14|TRBV4-3|TRBD1|many|TRBJ1-1
TGCGCCAGCAGCCACGGGACAGGGGACACTGAAGCTTTCTTT
CASSHGTGDTEAFF
>17|TRBV6-2/TRBV6-3|TRBD2|many|TRBJ2-2
TGTGCCAGCAGTTACGTCCTAGCGGGGGGCCCGACCGGGGAGCTGTTTTTT
CASSYVLAGGPTGELFF
>14|TRBV5-1|TRBD2|many|TRBJ2-1
TGCGCCAGCAGCTTGTACGGGAGGGCGAGGGAGCAGTTCTTC
CASSLYGRAREQFF
>13|TRBV6-5|TRBD1|many|TRBJ1-5
TGTGCCAGCAGCCGACAGGGGGCTCAGCCCCAGCATTTT
CASSRQGAQPQHF
>17|TRBV11-2|.|.|TRBJ2-1
TGTGCCAGCAGCTGGTCCTCGGGACTGAGCTCCTACAATGAGCAGTTCTTC
CASSWSSGLSSYNEQFF
>14|TRBV12-3/TRBV12-4|.|many|TRBJ2-5
TGTGCCAGCAGTCCCGGGACGGGCCAAGAGACCCAGTACTTC
CASSPGTGQETQYF
>15|TRBV7-9|.|few|TRBJ2-5
TGTGCCAGCAGCTTAGAAAGGGATTTAATGAAGACCCAGTACTTC
CASSLERDLMKTQYF
>13|TRBV6-6|.|few|TRBJ2-3
TGTGCCAGCAGTTACCCCTCCGGGTACGAGCAGTATTTT
CASSYPSGYEQYF
>14|TRBV15|.|.|TRBJ2-7
TGTGCCACCAGCAGAGATCTCCAAAGGGGGGAGCAGTACTTC
CATSRDLQRGEQYF
>14|TRBV4-3|.|many|TRBJ2-3
TGCGCCAGCAGCCAGAGGGGGGACGTAGATACGCAGTATTTT
CASSQRGDVDTQYF
>12|TRBV7-9|TRBD1|many|TRBJ2-3
TGTGCCAGCAGCTTCCGGGACAGCCCAGTTCGTTTT
CASSFRDSPVRF
>14|TRBV29-1|.|many|TRBJ2-5
TGCAGCGTTGTACTAAGACGGTACCAAGAGACCCAGTACTTC
CSVVLRRYQETQYF
>16|TRBV7-2|TRBD2|.|TRBJ2-3
TGTGCCAGCAGCCTCACTAGCGGGAGTAATACAGATACGCAGTATTTT
CASSLTSGSNTDTQYF
>13|TRBV2|.|many|TRBJ1-1
TGTGCCAGCAGAGGGGACAAGAACACTGAAGCTTTCTTT
CASRGDKNTEAFF
>15|TRBV28|TRBD1|many|TRBJ1-5
TGTGCCAGCAGTTTGCCCTTAGACAGGGGTCAGCCCCAGCATTTT
CASSLPLDRGQPQHF
>11|TRBV29-1|TRBD1|.|TRBJ2-7
TGCAGCGCGACAGGGGGCCACGAGCAGTACTTC
CSATGGHEQYF
>16|TRBV3-1|.|many|TRBJ2-7
TGTGCCAGCAGCCAAGATATGACAGGGAGGCCCTACGAGCAGTACTTC
CASSQDMTGRPYEQYF
>15|TRBV29-1|.|few|TRBJ2-1
TGCAGCGTTGTGGGGGAAGCGGGCCGGGACAATGAGCAGTTCTTC
CSVVGEAGRDNEQFF
>14|TRBV11-2|TRBD2|.|TRBJ2-7
TGTGCCAGCAGCGGTACTAGCGTATACTACGAGCAGTACTTC
CASSGTSVYYEQYF
>12|TRBV27|TRBD1|once|TRBJ2-1
TGTGCCAGCAGCCCAGGGGGCCATGAGCAGTTCTTC
CASSPGGHEQFF
>13|TRBV29-1|TRBD1|few|TRBJ2-7
TGCAGCGTTGAGGACAGGGGGCGGCACGAGCAGTACTTC
CSVEDRGRHEQYF
>12|TRBV6-2/TRBV6-3|.|many|TRBJ1-5
TGTGCCAGCGGGAGGGGCAATCAGCCCCAGCATTTT
CASGRGNQPQHF
>13|TRBV30|.|.|TRBJ2-7
TGTGCCTGGAGTCCTCATACAGGGACTCAGCAGTACTTC
CAWSPHTGTQQYF
>13|TRBV29-1|.|many|TRBJ1-2
TGCAGCGTTTCCGGGACGGAGATCTATGGCTACACCTTC
CSVSGTEIYGYTF
>13|TRBV7-8|.|few|TRBJ1-1
TGTGCCAGCAGCGCCACAGGGTTCGCTGAAGCTTTCTTT
CASSATGFAEAFF
>17|TRBV27|.|many|TRBJ2-1
TGTGCCAGCAGTTTGGGCCAGGTCCCGGGCTCCTACAATGAGCAGTTCTTC
CASSLGQVPGSYNEQFF
>14|TRBV6-5|TRBD1|many|TRBJ2-7
TGTGCCAGCAGTCTAGGGACAGCCGGCGGTGAGCAGTACTTC
CASSLGTAGGEQYF
>14|TRBV30|TRBD1|many|TRBJ1-1
TGTGCCTGGATCCGTAGGGGGCCGCGCACTGAAGCTTTCTTT
CAWIRRGPRTEAFF
>13|TRBV30|.|.|TRBJ1-1
TGTGCCTGGAGTGTAACTAGAAACACTGAAGCTTTCTTT
CAWSVTRNTEAFF
>15|TRBV19|TRBD1|.|TRBJ2-2
TGTGCCAGTAGTAGATCAGGGGGCGTCACCAGGGAGCTGTTTTTT
CASSRSGGVTRELFF
>13|TRBV12-3/TRBV12-4|.|.|TRBJ2-5
TGTGCCAGCAGACGGGGGGCTCGGGAGACCCAGTACTTC
CASRRGARETQYF
>15|TRBV6-6|TRBD2|few|TRBJ2-5
TGTGCCAGCCTACGGGGGCGGGGGGAAGGATGGACCCAGTACTTC
CASLRGRGEGWTQYF
>14|TRBV6-5|.|.|TRBJ2-5
TGTGCCAGCAGTTGGGACGGGGCGAGAGAGACCCAGTACTTC
CASSWDGARETQYF
>15|TRBV7-8|TRBD2|many|TRBJ2-7
TGTGCCAGCAGCTTACTAGCGGGTTCCCTGAGGGAGCAGTACTTC
CASSLLAGSLREQYF
>16|TRBV6-2/TRBV6-3|TRBD2|.|TRBJ2-5
TGTGCCAGCAGCCCCCCAGGACTAGCTGCGAAAGAGACCCAGTACTTC
CASSPPGLAAKETQYF
>14|TRBV28|.|.|TRBJ2-7
TGTGCCAGCAGTTCGGACCTGGGCTCCTACGAGCAGTACTTC
CASSSDLGSYEQYF
>15|TRBV6-2/TRBV6-3|.|many|TRBJ2-3
TGTGCCAGCAGTTCCCCAGGGGGGAGCACAGATACGCAGTATTTT
CASSSPGGSTDTQYF
>15|TRBV6-2/TRBV6-3|TRBD2|many|TRBJ2-5
TGTGCCAGCAGTCCGACTAGCGGGGGGCAAGAGACCCAGTACTTC
CASSPTSGGQETQYF